The sequence of this T cell receptor beta chain was determined in a study of shared clonotypes between healthy human individuals. Sequencing used immunoSEQ multiplex PCR; TCRdb keeps in-frame clones, though not all of them. Of 450,000 to 650,000 clones in the sample, roughly 72% were seen once. The CDR3 sequence is 15 residues long. Trimming shortened V by 0 bases and J by 1 base, and 7 bases separated the two germline ends. CDR1 and CDR2 (germline): MRHNA, SNTAGT. With regard to this clone: One base separates it from a far larger clone, so it is likely a read error.

Sequenced: PBMCs. This clonotype was sampled from a woman aged 40 to 55 in good health. Some clones in this sample may be carry-over from other donors' samples. V is TRBV6-4 and J is TRBJ2-1; D unclear. The CDR3 nucleotides are TGTGCCAGCAGTGACTCTAACGGGTCCTACAATGAGCAGTTCTTC. It specifies CASSDSNGSYNEQFF.